This T cell receptor (beta chain) derives from a study of OX40 agonist ivuxolimab in advanced cancers. The protocol was immunoSEQ multiplex PCR, while the TCRdb copy is restricted to in-frame clones and leaves out a portion. This sample has roughly 70,000 clones; around 85% occur once, and the top ten carry approximately 0.73%. V lost 7 bases to trimming and J lost 8 bases; unmatched junction nucleotides: 8. There are 14 residues in the CDR3. Looked up from germline, CDR1 is SGDLS and CDR2 is YYNGEE. The chain recombines TRBV9 with TRBJ2-1; TRBD1 matches 11 bases. The TCR was taken from an adult with an advanced solid tumor such as melanoma, head and neck, liver or kidney cancer. Source: CD4+ or CD8+ T cells sorted from blood, taken in a trial of the OX40 agonist ivuxolimab. The CDR3 loop reads CASGGQGAGDEQFF. The CDR3 DNA follows: TGTGCCAGCGGCGGACAGGGGGCAGGGGATGAGCAGTTCTTC.